Given below is one T cell receptor (beta chain) in context. This entry is derived from a study of CD8+ T cells in alopecia areata. The CDR3 extends over 15 amino acids. Germline V gives CDR1 MRHNA, CDR2 SNTAGT. The ends lost 4 bases at V and 6 bases at J; junction bases unmatched: 7. Following RNA extraction, reverse transcription yielded cDNA that acted as the sequencing template. The table came from immunoSEQ multiplex PCR; TCRdb's copy has only in-frame clones and leaves some out. The sample lists under 95,000 clones; over 70% were seen once. Treatment specified: oral pan-JAK inhibitor, 5-10 mg twice daily.

The input for sequencing was CD8+ T cells sorted from blood, taken at roughly week 45, from a patient treated with tofacitinib. The receptor was isolated from a human donor with alopecia areata. V is TRBV6-4 and J is TRBJ1-1, with TRBD1 matching over 11 bases. In DNA form, the CDR3 reads TGTGCCAGCAGTGCCCGGACAGGGGGCTGGGCTGAAGCTTTCTTT. It translates to CASSARTGGWAEAFF.